Listed below are T cell receptor beta chains from one sample, sequenced in a study of shared clonotypes between healthy human individuals. The assay was immunoSEQ multiplex PCR, and TCRdb's table has in-frame clones only and misses some. The sample records approximately 460,000 clones, roughly four fifths being singletons. Sequences were obtained from PBMCs. These receptor sequences come from a woman aged 40-49 years in good health. Some clones in this sample may be carry-over from other donors' samples. The CDR3 runs from the conserved cysteine through the conserved F or W. The D gene is left open where the match is weak. The size of a clone is reported for some rows only, either as once, few or many, or as a class for expanded clones.

cdr3_aa cdr3_nt d_call clone_size j_call v_call
CASSEGPGGSPSYEQYF TGTGCCAGCAGTGAAGGTCCGGGGGGGTCCCCTTCCTACGAGCAGTACTTC TRBD2 many TRBJ2-7 TRBV6-1
CAWSGGGTYTDTQYF TGTGCCTGGAGTGGGGGAGGGACCTACACAGATACGCAGTATTTT TRBD2 - TRBJ2-3 TRBV30
CASSGQVNTEAFF TGTGCCAGCAGCGGACAGGTCAACACTGAAGCTTTCTTT TRBD1 once TRBJ1-1 TRBV11-3
CASSVGGAGELFF TGTGCCAGCAGCGTAGGCGGGGCAGGGGAGCTGTTTTTT - - TRBJ2-2 TRBV9
CASSFARVTSLYEQFF TGTGCCAGCAGTTTCGCTAGGGTGACTAGCCTCTATGAGCAGTTCTTC TRBD2 - TRBJ2-1 TRBV28
CASSLITSGYPDTQYF TGTGCCAGCAGCTTGATCACTAGCGGGTACCCCGATACGCAGTATTTT TRBD2 - TRBJ2-3 TRBV5-6
CASQRGTQNTGELFF TGTGCCAGCCAGCGCGGGACCCAGAACACCGGGGAGCTGTTTTTT - - TRBJ2-2 TRBV7-9
CASLVGAEAVTEAFF TGTGCCAGCCTCGTGGGGGCAGAGGCCGTCACTGAAGCTTTCTTT - once TRBJ1-1 TRBV7-9
CASSRGMGTYNEQFF TGCGCCAGCAGCCGCGGGATGGGGACTTACAATGAGCAGTTCTTC - many TRBJ2-1 TRBV5-1
CASSQERESQSVGSYNSPLHF TGCGCCAGCAGCCAAGAACGTGAATCGCAGTCCGTAGGCTCCTATAATTCACCCCTCCACTTT - - TRBJ1-6 TRBV4-1
CASSPPFNNNGYTF TGTGCCAGCTCACCACCTTTTAATAACAATGGCTACACCTTC - few TRBJ1-2 TRBV18
CASSQVRDFTDTQYF TGCGCCAGCAGCCAAGTCCGGGACTTCACAGATACGCAGTATTTT - - TRBJ2-3 TRBV4-1
CAISESASGSTDTQYF TGTGCCATCAGTGAGTCTGCTAGCGGGAGTACAGATACGCAGTATTTT TRBD2 - TRBJ2-3 TRBV10-3
CATSTYMGGSEQYF TGTGCCACCAGCACCTATATGGGGGGTTCGGAGCAGTACTTC - few TRBJ2-7 TRBV15
CATSRDTGNYGYTF TGTGCCACCAGCAGAGATACAGGGAACTATGGCTACACCTTC - - TRBJ1-2 TRBV15
CASSGPYTNYGYTF TGTGCCAGCAGCGGGCCTTACACGAACTATGGCTACACCTTC - - TRBJ1-2 TRBV9
CASSDWTSGSTDTQYF TGTGCCAGCAGTGACTGGACTAGCGGGAGCACAGATACGCAGTATTTT TRBD2 - TRBJ2-3 TRBV6-4